This T cell receptor (beta chain) was captured by sequencing in a study of blood T cell repertoires in COVID-19. The wider study: Sites across the United States, Italy and Spain contributed samples from acute and convalescent COVID-19. Sources were T cells, B-cell-depleted T cells, or PBMCs; the material itself was cDNA or gDNA.

In the original workflow: Nucleated cell counts were estimated from reference gene primer amplification. The method was immunoSEQ multiplex PCR; TCRdb's version includes in-frame clones alone and lacks a portion of them. V, J and clone size derive from that table, while D and trimming were established from the DNA sequence. The sample shows 31,000 or so clones, 80% to 90% of them seen only once. V lost 5 bases and J lost 8; bases outside the gene matches: 8. The germline V gene has CDR1 SGHAT and CDR2 FQDESV (reference sequence). The length of the CDR3 is 14 residues. Specimen: peripheral blood. The receptor was isolated from a human donor with active COVID-19. The donor label of this sample is uncertain. J is TRBJ1-4 and V is TRBV11-1, with 7 bases that match TRBD1. Here the CDR3 DNA reads TGTGCCAGCAGCCAAACCGGACAGGACGAAAAACTGTTTTTT. This sequence encodes CASSQTGQDEKLFF.